This entry lists 27 T cell receptor beta chains sequenced from one sample in a study of response to subunit inactivated influenza vaccine. TCRdb recomputed calls from the RT-PCR reads with MiXCR, one row per CDR3 protein. The sample has around 750,000 distinct CDR3 sequences, approximately 22% seen once. Here the sequenced sample was PBMCs from blood, taken 4 to 6 days after vaccination. Receptor source: a man in his forties or fifties who received an inactivated influenza vaccine.

The table lists this clonotype with a few counts. The chain is built from TRBV20-1 and TRBJ2-5, with 12 bases lining up with TRBD1. The V and J ends lost 2 bases and 6 bases, in that order; junction bases with no gene match: 13. CDR1 and CDR2 from the germline V gene are DFQATT and SNEGSKA (reference sequence). This CDR3 contains 17 residues. CDR3 sequence: CSARPSLRDRGPKTQYF. The DNA of the CDR3 is TGCAGTGCTAGACCTAGTCTCCGGGACAGGGGGCCGAAGACCCAGTACTTC.

This sequence joins TRBV4-2 and TRBJ2-7; no firm D call. Germline CDR1 reads LGHNA; CDR2 reads YNFKEQ. Trimming removed 0 bases from V and 3 bases from J, with 15 bases in between. CDR3 length equals 16 residues. For the CDR3, the DNA is TGTGCCAGCAGCCAAGATTTGGCGACTGATATCTACGAGCAGTACTTC. Protein sequence: CASSQDLATDIYEQYF.

The CDR3 loop is CASSYVWQGHNEQFF. CDR3 bases: TGTGCCAGCAGTTACGTTTGGCAGGGCCACAATGAGCAGTTCTTC. The chain carries TRBV6-2 or TRBV6-3 and TRBJ2-1; D perhaps matches TRBD1 (5 bases). Per germline, CDR1 MNHEY and CDR2 SVGEGT. The CDR3 is 15 residues long. Trimming left V 2 bases short and J 5 bases short, with 13 bases between.

The V gene is TRBV20-1, the J gene TRBJ2-1; 9 positions match TRBD1. The V and J ends lost 7 bases and 9 bases, in that order; junction bases with no gene match: 10. Germline V gives CDR1 DFQATT, CDR2 SNEGSKA (reference sequence). This CDR3 region has 13 residues. In DNA, the CDR3 is TGCAGTGTACCGGGACAGGGTTACGGTGAGCAGTTCTTC. This gives the protein CSVPGQGYGEQFF.

This clonotype is a singleton in its sample. The chain recombines TRBV15 with TRBJ2-1; 10 bases are shared with TRBD2. The CDR3 has 16 residues. Per germline, CDR1 LNHNV and CDR2 YYDKDF (reference sequence). The J segment lost 7 bases and the V segment lost 5 bases, leaving 11 bases of the junction unmatched. In DNA, the CDR3 is TGTGCCACCAGCGGCGGTCTAGCGGGAGTTGGTAATGAGCAGTTCTTC. Its protein product is CATSGGLAGVGNEQFF.

In this sample, this clonotype turned up many times. This rearrangement joins TRBV10-3 to TRBJ2-1; 10 bases are a match to TRBD2. The junction had 6 bases not matched to a gene; V was cut back by 0 bases and J by 7 bases. Per the germline V gene, CDR1 is ENHRY and CDR2 is SYGVKD. CDR3 length equals 16 residues. CDR3 protein: CAISESGSGGSNEQFF. The DNA for the CDR3 is TGTGCCATCAGTGAGTCGGGTAGCGGGGGGTCGAATGAGCAGTTCTTC.

This chain links TRBV5-1 with TRBJ2-7; D is possibly TRBD1 (6 bases). The V end was cut by 3 bases, the J end by 2 bases, with 18 bases between. Looked up from germline, CDR1 is SGHRS and CDR2 is YFSETQ. The CDR3 totals 16 residues. CDR3 in amino acids: CASSWYPGTSTYEQYF. DNA for the CDR3: TGCGCCAGCAGCTGGTATCCCGGGACAAGTACCTACGAGCAGTACTTC.

V and J are TRBV20-1 and TRBJ2-2, with D possibly TRBD1 on 5 matching bases. This CDR3 is built from 16 residues. V lost 5 bases and J 1 base, leaving 17 bases between the germline ends. Germline values: CDR1 DFQATT, CDR2 SNEGSKA (reference sequence). For the CDR3, the DNA is TGCAGTGCTGGACCCTTGGGGCGCTGGAACACCGGGGAGCTGTTTTTT. It translates to CSAGPLGRWNTGELFF.

The chain couples TRBV7-9 to TRBJ2-7; no clear D gene. This CDR3 region has 15 residues. Per the germline V gene, CDR1 is SEHNR and CDR2 is FQNEAQ (reference sequence). Trimming took 6 bases from V and 2 from J, leaving 17 bases between them. The CDR3 spells CASRLLSADPYEQYF. CDR3 sequence (DNA): TGTGCCAGCAGACTACTCTCGGCAGACCCCTACGAGCAGTACTTC.

This clonotype has a count of ten or more. This chain joins TRBV7-2 and TRBJ1-2; 10 bases match TRBD1. The trim removed 5 bases at V and 6 bases at J, leaving 9 bases unmatched. Germline V gene sequence: CDR1 SGHTA, CDR2 FQGNSA. The CDR3 is 15 residues long. CDR3 amino acids: CASSRGTGEFHGYTF. The CDR3, as DNA: TGTGCCAGCAGCCGGGGGACAGGGGAATTTCATGGCTACACCTTC.

The rearrangement uses TRBV4-1 and TRBJ2-3, with D uncertain. This CDR3 spans 15 amino acids. Trimming took 0 bases from V and 5 from J, leaving 12 bases between them. The germline CDR1 and CDR2 sequences are MGHRA and YSYEKL. CDR3 sequence (DNA): TGCGCCAGCAGCCAAGATTCTAGGTGGCGAGATACGCAGTATTTT. It codes for CASSQDSRWRDTQYF.

This chain links TRBV20-1 with TRBJ2-7; tentative D call: TRBD2 (6 bases). Trimming cost V 2 bases and J 5 bases, with 13 bases left between them. This CDR3 has 13 residues. The V gene's germline CDR1 is DFQATT and CDR2 SNEGSKA (reference sequence). The CDR3 sequence is CSARREVDDEQYF. The CDR3 DNA reads TGCAGTGCTAGAAGGGAGGTCGACGACGAGCAGTACTTC.

This sequence joins TRBV12-3 or TRBV12-4 and TRBJ2-5; 14 bases line up with TRBD2. V was pared by 6 bases and J by 5 bases, with 5 bases of the junction left unmatched. CDR3 length: 15 amino acids. CDR3 loop: CASRLTSGGGETQYF. The CDR3 coding sequence is TGTGCCAGCAGGCTGACTAGCGGGGGGGGGGAGACCCAGTACTTC.

The V call is TRBV6-5, the J call TRBJ2-2; either TRBD1 or TRBD2 may fit D (7 bases each). V shed 2 bases and J shed 7 bases, with 14 bases lying between them. The CDR3 has 15 residues. The germline V gene has CDR1 MNHEY and CDR2 SVGAGI. CDR3 residues: CASSYIPGGGGELFF. DNA of the CDR3: TGTGCCAGCAGTTACATCCCAGGGGGGGGCGGGGAGCTGTTTTTT.

This sequence joins TRBV3-1 and TRBJ2-1, with no clear D. V lost 0 bases and J lost 0, with 12 bases in between. The CDR3 is 17 amino acids. Per the germline V gene, CDR1 is LGHDT and CDR2 is YNNKEL (reference sequence). CDR3 DNA sequence: TGTGCCAGCAGCCAAGATCCCGTGCGGAACTCCTACAATGAGCAGTTCTTC. Translation: CASSQDPVRNSYNEQFF.

The genes are TRBV20-1 and TRBJ2-3; TRBD2 is a possible D gene (5 bases). Germline V gene lookup returns CDR1 DFQATT and CDR2 SNEGSKA (reference sequence). The CDR3 is 14 residues long. V shed 0 bases and J shed 3 bases, with 10 bases lying between them. The CDR3 loop reads CSARDGVPTDTQYF. CDR3 nucleotides: TGCAGTGCTAGAGACGGGGTCCCTACAGATACGCAGTATTTT.

This chain links TRBV20-1 with TRBJ2-7, with D perhaps matching TRBD1 (5 bases). Trimming took 2 bases from V and 7 from J, leaving 9 bases between them. In germline, CDR1 is DFQATT, CDR2 SNEGSKA (reference sequence). The CDR3 is 11 residues long. CDR3 residues: CSARSQGEQYF. The DNA for the CDR3 is TGCAGTGCTAGATCCCAGGGTGAGCAGTACTTC.

The J gene is TRBJ1-2, the V gene TRBV29-1, with a possible D match to TRBD1 (6 bases). The V gene lost 6 bases and the J gene lost 6 bases, with 11 bases spanning the gap. The CDR3 runs 11 residues. The germline V gene has CDR1 SQVTM and CDR2 ANQGSEA. CDR3 sequence: CSVTGLDGYTF. CDR3 sequence (DNA): TGCAGCGTGACAGGTCTAGATGGCTACACCTTC.

The chain joins TRBV5-5 to TRBJ2-1; no reliable D call. V was cut by 2 bases and J by 5 bases, with 8 bases left in between. Germline V gene lookup returns CDR1 SGHKS and CDR2 YYEKEE (reference sequence). CDR3 length: 13 amino acids. In DNA form, the CDR3 reads TGTGCCAGCAGCTTTCCCGGAGACAATGAGCAGTTCTTC. This gives the protein CASSFPGDNEQFF.

This rearrangement joins TRBV28 to TRBJ1-3; the D gene is possibly TRBD1 (6 bases). The CDR3 has 15 amino acids. Germline loops: CDR1 MDHEN, CDR2 SYDVKM. The germline V and J ends were trimmed by 6 bases and 0 bases, with 12 bases remaining between them. CDR3 DNA: TGTGCCAGCAGCGGGGGCGCCGTCTCTGGAAACACCATATATTTT. Encoded protein: CASSGGAVSGNTIYF.

This clonotype was seen repeatedly, ten times or more. V is TRBV4-2 and J is TRBJ1-1; no clear D gene. Germline-derived CDR1 and CDR2 are LGHNA and YNFKEQ. The CDR3 covers 15 residues. V lost 0 bases and J 5 bases, leaving 13 bases between the germline ends. CDR3 bases: TGTGCCAGCAGCCAAGAAGTGTACGCTGGAACTGAAGCTTTCTTT. Translating gives CASSQEVYAGTEAFF.

The chain employs TRBV27 and TRBJ2-3, with TRBD2 matching 15 bases. The V gene end was trimmed by 0 bases and the J gene end by 5 bases; junction bases not matched to a gene: 6. The CDR3 extends over 18 amino acids. Germline CDR1 MNHEY, CDR2 SMNVEV (reference sequence). CDR3 in amino acids: CASSLSGLAGGIGDTQYF. The CDR3 DNA reads TGTGCCAGCAGTTTATCGGGACTAGCGGGGGGAATTGGAGATACGCAGTATTTT.

This chain connects TRBV5-1 to TRBJ1-4; 8 nucleotides match TRBD1. CDR1 and CDR2 (germline): SGHRS, YFSETQ. The trim removed 3 bases at V and 7 bases at J, leaving 5 bases unmatched. The CDR3 length is 14 residues. The CDR3, as DNA: TGCGCCAGCAGCTCAGGGGGCAGAAGTGAAAAACTGTTTTTT. Translating gives CASSSGGRSEKLFF.

This chain joins TRBV5-1 and TRBJ2-2, with 9 bases that match TRBD2. Looked up from germline, CDR1 is SGHRS and CDR2 is YFSETQ. Unmatched junction bases numbered 5, after V lost 3 bases and J lost 5 bases. This CDR3 is 15 amino acids long. In nucleotides, the CDR3 is TGCGCCAGCAGCTCCCGACTAGCGGAGACCGGGGAGCTGTTTTTT. This codes for CASSSRLAETGELFF. The variable domain in full, with the rest retrieved from reference TRBV5-1 and TRBJ2-2, is KAGVTQTPRYLIKTRGQQVTLSCSPISGHRSVSWYQQTPGQGLQFLFEYFSETQRNKGNFPGRFSGRQFSNSRSEMNVSTLELGDSALYLCASSSRLAETGELFFGEGSRLTVL.

This clonotype came up a few times. The chain joins TRBV24-1 to TRBJ2-3, with TRBD1 matching 7 bases. This CDR3 is 17 amino acids long. The V gene end was trimmed by 4 bases and the J gene end by 6 bases; junction bases not matched to a gene: 15. Germline V gives CDR1 KGHDR, CDR2 SFDVKD. CDR3 residues: CATSEGNRGPSGDTQYF. CDR3 DNA: TGTGCCACCAGTGAAGGGAACAGGGGACCCTCCGGGGATACGCAGTATTTT.

The V call is TRBV30, the J call TRBJ1-1; weak D call: TRBD1 (6 bases). The CDR3 is 15 residues long. The germline V gene encodes CDR1 GTSNPN and CDR2 SVGIG (reference sequence). V lost 3 bases to trimming and J lost 3 bases, with 17 bases between them. As DNA, the CDR3 is TGTGCCTGGAGGGTGAGGGGGACCGTGGACACTGAAGCTTTCTTT. It encodes CAWRVRGTVDTEAFF.

This chain connects TRBV3-1 to TRBJ1-1; D is ambiguous. CDR3 length: 14 amino acids. Germline lookup yields CDR1 LGHDT and CDR2 YNNKEL (reference sequence). The ends were cut back, 0 bases at V and 1 base at J, with 6 bases in the middle. The CDR3 protein is CASSQEEQNTEAFF. The CDR3 DNA reads TGTGCCAGCAGCCAAGAGGAGCAGAACACTGAAGCTTTCTTT.